This T cell receptor beta chain was sequenced for a study of cytomegalovirus exposure and HLA in healthy donors. The study's findings and limits: Most likely, a cluster of highly shared sequence variants arose as a sequencing artifact.

Details on this clone: Its target is not known.

The PCR was carried out with 60 Vbeta primers and 13 Jbeta primers. In the original analysis: The count from a later analysis was about 80 million unique TCR beta chains, 9.5 million to 13 million of them shared. TCRdb's table, derived via immunoSEQ multiplex PCR, lists solely in-frame clones and lacks some. V and J calls and clone size are those listed in that table; D and trimming were worked out from the DNA. The profile covers approximately 92,000 clones, with 77% appearing a single time and around 7.3% taken by the ten largest. This sequence originates from a man in his fifties or sixties in good health and CMV-seropositive. The sequenced sample was PBMCs.

The DNA for the CDR3 is TGTGCCAGCAGCTTAGTTGGGGGGGAAGCCAAAAACATTCAGTACTTC. Its translation is CASSLVGGEAKNIQYF. The chain recombines TRBV7-9 with TRBJ2-4; 7 positions match TRBD2. V was pared by 1 base and J by 0 bases, with 3 bases of the junction left unmatched. The CDR3 totals 16 residues. Germline V gene lookup returns CDR1 SEHNR and CDR2 FQNEAQ (reference sequence).